The next 30 T cell receptor beta chains were all read from a single sample in a study of T cells in Graves' hyperthyroidism and ophthalmopathy. RNA transcripts were the template for amplifying TCR beta CDR3 regions. Carried out on the TCR CDR3, a first-round RT-PCR used the HTBI primer set. TCRdb re-called the multiplex PCR reads with MiXCR, one entry per CDR3 protein. The repertoire holds 250,000 to 350,000 distinct CDR3 sequences, with approximately 21% as singletons. The sequencing input was blood. The receptors come from a man aged 25 to 40 with Graves' ophthalmopathy.

As for this clonotype: A much more abundant neighbour one base away suggests this may be a read error. The genes are TRBV28 and TRBJ2-7; 7 nucleotides line up with TRBD2. CDR3 length equals 14 residues. The V gene end was trimmed by 5 bases and the J gene end by 6 bases; junction bases not matched to a gene: 10. Germline V lookup: CDR1 MDHEN, CDR2 SYDVKM. This chain's CDR3 is CASSIGPAGSEQYF. The CDR3 DNA sequence: TGTGCCAGCAGTATAGGACCAGCGGGAAGCGAGCAGTACTTC.

The V call is TRBV12-3 or TRBV12-4, the J call TRBJ1-2; D might be TRBD1 (6 bases). The CDR3 runs to 14 residues. Trimming left V 6 bases short and J 7 bases short, with 18 bases between. The CDR3 loop reads CASRRDIGHSGYTF. The CDR3 DNA reads as TGTGCCAGCAGACGGGACATCGGGCATTCTGGCTACACCTTC.

The table lists this clonotype with a count of one. The CDR3 end shows no conserved phenylalanine or tryptophan, and so a read error is likely. The gene calls are TRBV7-3 and TRBJ2-1; D is uncertain. There are 13 residues in the CDR3. Germline V gene sequence: CDR1 SGHTA, CDR2 FQGTGA. Trimming took off 1 base at V and 6 bases at J, with 7 bases between the two ends. The CDR3 DNA sequence: TGTGCCAGCAGCTTAAATACGGGCAATGAGCAGTTCCTC. It codes for CASSLNTGNEQFL.

This clonotype was seen only once. The rearrangement links TRBV27 to TRBJ2-1, with TRBD2 as a possible D gene (6 bases). Germline CDR1 reads MNHEY; CDR2 reads SMNVEV (reference sequence). The CDR3 has 17 residues. Trimming removed 4 bases at V and 7 bases at J, with 23 bases between. CDR3 sequence (DNA): TGTGCCAGCAGTTCCACCCTAGCGTCCATTGCCCTAAATGAGCAGTTCTTC. Encoded protein: CASSSTLASIALNEQFF.

This rearrangement joins TRBV11-2 to TRBJ2-3, with TRBD2 matching over 8 bases. The ends lost 4 bases at V and 2 bases at J; junction bases unmatched: 8. The CDR3 is 16 residues long. CDR1 and CDR2 from the germline V gene are SGHAT and FQNNGV. CDR3 sequence (DNA): TGTGCCAGCAGCTCGGTACAACTAGCGGCCACAGATACGCAGTATTTT. Translation gives CASSSVQLAATDTQYF.

V and J are TRBV30 and TRBJ1-3; D is perhaps TRBD1 (5 bases). The V and J ends lost 2 bases and 0 bases respectively, with 17 bases between them. The CDR3 is 17 residues long. Germline lookup yields CDR1 GTSNPN and CDR2 SVGIG (reference sequence). The CDR3, as DNA: TGTGCCTGGAGTAAGGAAGTAGGAGGGGACTCTGGAAACACCATATATTTT. This translates into CAWSKEVGGDSGNTIYF.

This clonotype was observed at least ten times. The V call is TRBV18, the J call TRBJ2-5; no definite D call. Germline V gives CDR1 KGHSH, CDR2 LQKENI. CDR3 size: 11 residues. Deletions cut 3 bases from V and 5 bases from J, with 4 bases between. CDR3 residues: CASSPDETQYF. Written as DNA, the CDR3 is TGTGCCAGCTCACCTGACGAGACCCAGTACTTC.

This clonotype was counted many times. The chain is built from TRBV30 and TRBJ2-1; D gene unclear. V was clipped by 6 bases and J by 8 bases, with 11 bases between them. The CDR3 is 11 residues long. CDR1 and CDR2 from the germline V gene are GTSNPN and SVGIG (reference sequence). CDR3 region: CACGFSHEQFF. Written as DNA, the CDR3 is TGTGCCTGCGGCTTCTCTCATGAGCAGTTCTTC.

This clonotype has a count of ten or more. The J gene is TRBJ2-7, the V gene TRBV20-1, with 11 bases fitting TRBD2. The CDR3 has 14 amino acids. CDR1 and CDR2 (germline): DFQATT, SNEGSKA (reference sequence). Unmatched junction bases numbered 8, after V lost 7 bases and J lost 3 bases. CDR3 sequence: CSVSTGTSGYEQYF. The CDR3 nucleotides are TGCAGTGTCTCCACCGGGACTAGCGGCTACGAGCAGTACTTC.

This chain connects TRBV30 to TRBJ1-2; 8 bases match TRBD1. There are 10 residues in the CDR3. CDR1 GTSNPN and CDR2 SVGIG come from the germline V gene (reference sequence). V was clipped by 2 bases and J by 13 bases; unmatched bases: 3. In nucleotides, the CDR3 is TGTGCCTGGAGTCAGGGGGCCACCACCTTC. Protein: CAWSQGATTF.

The chain has TRBV28 and TRBJ1-3; 10 positions match TRBD1. Germline trimming cut 5 bases from V and 7 bases from J; bases unmatched to any gene: 5. The CDR3 extends over 14 amino acids. Germline values: CDR1 MDHEN, CDR2 SYDVKM. CDR3 residues: CASSLRTGGNTIYF. As DNA, the CDR3 is TGTGCCAGCAGTCTTCGGACAGGGGGGAACACCATATATTTT. Based on the CDR3 plus reference TRBV28 and TRBJ1-3, the full variable domain is DVKVTQSSRYLVKRTGEKVFLECVQDMDHENMFWYRQDPGLGLRLIYFSYDVKMKEKGDIPEGYSVSREKKERFSLILESASTNQTSMYLCASSLRTGGNTIYFGEGSWLTVV.

The chain joins TRBV29-1 to TRBJ1-1; possible D gene TRBD1, 6 bases. V was pared by 6 bases and J by 4 bases, with 18 bases between. The CDR3 runs to 14 residues. Germline-derived CDR1 and CDR2 are SQVTM and ANQGSEA. The CDR3 sequence is CSVRYLGRGTEAFF. CDR3 bases: TGCAGCGTCCGCTACCTCGGCAGGGGCACTGAAGCTTTCTTT.

The rearrangement links TRBV5-4 to TRBJ1-6; maybe TRBD1 (5 bases). CDR1 and CDR2 from the germline V gene are SGHNT and YYREEE (reference sequence). The CDR3 length is 15 residues. The V gene lost 2 bases and the J gene lost 0 bases, with 6 bases spanning the gap. The CDR3 here is CASSFQGSYNSPLHF. The CDR3 bases are TGTGCCAGCAGCTTTCAGGGCTCCTATAATTCACCCCTCCACTTT.

The sample holds many counts of this clonotype. The chain has TRBV6-6 and TRBJ2-7; D remains ambiguous. The CDR3 loop spans 15 amino acids. Between the trimmed V and J ends, which lost 0 bases and 2 bases, there was a span of 11 bases. Per the germline V gene, CDR1 is MNHNY and CDR2 is SVGAGI (reference sequence). The CDR3, as DNA: TGTGCCAGCAGTTACTCTTATGACTTGGCCTACGAGCAGTACTTC. Protein product: CASSYSYDLAYEQYF.

The V and J genes are TRBV11-3 and TRBJ2-7; tentative D call: TRBD2 (6 bases). From germline, CDR1 is SGHNT and CDR2 YENEEA. Trimming shortened V by 3 bases and J by 5 bases, and 11 bases separated the two germline ends. This CDR3 is built from 13 residues. The CDR3, as DNA: TGTGCCAGCAGCTTGGAGCGGGTAAACGAGCAGTACTTC. It specifies CASSLERVNEQYF.

This clonotype was seen repeatedly, ten times or more. The rearrangement uses TRBV5-1 and TRBJ1-1; a weak D match, TRBD1 (6 bases). This CDR3 has 15 amino acids. Per the germline V gene, CDR1 is SGHRS and CDR2 is YFSETQ. The V and J ends lost 3 bases and 0 bases respectively, with 12 bases between them. The CDR3 protein is CASSYGGDMNTEAFF. The CDR3 DNA reads as TGCGCCAGCAGCTATGGGGGGGACATGAACACTGAAGCTTTCTTT.

This clonotype turned up a few times. The chain uses TRBV10-3 and TRBJ2-7, with unresolved D. The CDR3 has 13 residues. V was trimmed by 4 bases and J by 3 bases, leaving 10 bases between them. Germline V lookup: CDR1 ENHRY, CDR2 SYGVKD. DNA of the CDR3: TGTGCCATCAGTGTGAGGTTGGTCTACGAGCAGTACTTC. This codes for CAISVRLVYEQYF.

This clonotype was observed at least ten times. This chain links TRBV20-1 with TRBJ2-4; TRBD2 agrees at 7 bases. CDR3 length equals 14 residues. The germline V gene has CDR1 DFQATT and CDR2 SNEGSKA (reference sequence). The junction had 13 bases not matched to a gene; V was cut back by 5 bases and J by 9 bases. CDR3 coding DNA: TGCAGTGCTTGGACTAGTGAGGGTGTTGGCATTCAGTACTTC. Protein sequence: CSAWTSEGVGIQYF.

The table lists this clonotype with many counts. The rearrangement joins TRBV7-9 to TRBJ2-7, with D possibly matching TRBD1 (6 bases). CDR3 size: 12 residues. Germline assignment: CDR1 SEHNR and CDR2 FQNEAQ (reference sequence). Trimming took off 6 bases at V and 4 bases at J, with 10 bases between the two ends. The CDR3 bases are TGTGCCAGCAGTAGTCAGGGGTACGAGCAGTACTTC. This gives the protein CASSSQGYEQYF.

The rearrangement uses TRBV29-1 and TRBJ2-7, with 12 bases matching TRBD2. The CDR3 is 14 amino acids. With V trimmed by 6 bases and J by 3 bases, 6 bases remained unmatched. From germline, CDR1 is SQVTM and CDR2 ANQGSEA. The CDR3 is CSVKTSGRIYEQYF. CDR3 sequence (DNA): TGCAGCGTGAAGACTAGCGGGAGAATCTACGAGCAGTACTTC.

This clonotype was seen more than once but under ten times. V is TRBV30 and J is TRBJ2-1, with D perhaps matching TRBD2 (5 bases). Trimming took 6 bases from V and 0 from J, leaving 24 bases between them. Per the germline V gene, CDR1 is GTSNPN and CDR2 is SVGIG (reference sequence). The CDR3 length is 18 residues. CDR3: CACTLEAGFDSSYNEQFF. DNA of the CDR3: TGTGCCTGCACCCTAGAGGCGGGTTTCGATAGCTCCTACAATGAGCAGTTCTTC.

The chain carries TRBV19 and TRBJ1-1; 7 bases are a match to TRBD1. The CDR3 totals 15 residues. In germline, CDR1 is LNHDA, CDR2 SQIVND (reference sequence). J was trimmed by 4 bases and V by 7 bases; bases with no gene match: 12. The CDR3 sequence: CASNLHKGAGTEAFF. The DNA for the CDR3 is TGTGCCAGTAACCTGCATAAGGGGGCAGGCACTGAAGCTTTCTTT.

This chain connects TRBV30 to TRBJ2-2, with a possible D match to TRBD1 (5 bases). Germline values: CDR1 GTSNPN, CDR2 SVGIG (reference sequence). The V gene lost 4 bases and the J gene lost 1 base, with 13 bases spanning the gap. The CDR3 spans 15 residues. CDR3 region: CAWNSGQGNTGELFF. CDR3 coding DNA: TGTGCCTGGAATTCAGGTCAGGGGAACACCGGGGAGCTGTTTTTT.

This clonotype was counted ten times or more. The chain employs TRBV20-1 and TRBJ2-6; 12 positions agree with TRBD2. The CDR3 length is 16 residues. Trimming cost V 3 bases and J 7 bases; bases outside gene matches: 7. The germline V gene has CDR1 DFQATT and CDR2 SNEGSKA (reference sequence). This CDR3 is CSASSSGRAGANVLTF. The CDR3 region has the DNA TGCAGTGCTAGTTCTAGCGGGAGGGCCGGCGCCAACGTCCTGACTTTC.

This clonotype was seen more than once but under ten times. The chain links TRBV4-2 to TRBJ2-5; 9 nucleotides line up with TRBD2. Germline values: CDR1 LGHNA, CDR2 YNFKEQ. This CDR3 has 15 residues. Germline trimming cut 5 bases from V and 3 bases from J; bases unmatched to any gene: 7. CDR3 DNA sequence: TGTGCCAGCAGCGCCCGACTAGCGGCAGAAGAGACCCAGTACTTC. Its translation: CASSARLAAEETQYF.

This clonotype has only a few counts. The chain employs TRBV19 and TRBJ2-2; 7 nucleotides match TRBD1. Germline assignment: CDR1 LNHDA and CDR2 SQIVND (reference sequence). J lost 7 bases, V lost 7 bases, and 12 bases had no gene match. This CDR3 spans 15 amino acids. This chain's CDR3 is CASMGIRDRRGELFF. Written as DNA, the CDR3 is TGTGCCAGTATGGGAATCCGGGACAGACGCGGGGAGCTGTTTTTT.

This sequence joins TRBV9 and TRBJ1-3, with D uncertain. The CDR3 is made up of 14 amino acids. Trimming took off 4 bases at V and 2 bases at J, with 10 bases between the two ends. Germline V lookup: CDR1 SGDLS, CDR2 YYNGEE. CDR3 sequence: CASSPQTPGNTIYF. The CDR3 DNA follows: TGTGCCAGCAGCCCTCAGACTCCTGGAAACACCATATATTTT.

This clonotype was counted between two and nine times. The V call is TRBV14, the J call TRBJ2-3; TRBD2 aligns across 8 bases. This CDR3 is built from 17 residues. Germline V gene lookup returns CDR1 SGHDN and CDR2 FVKESK. V lost 4 bases, J lost 2 bases, and 11 bases stayed unmatched. The CDR3 sequence is CASSPFLSGGLTDTQYF. Written as DNA, the CDR3 is TGTGCCAGCAGCCCCTTCTTGTCGGGAGGGCTCACAGATACGCAGTATTTT.

This clonotype has more than one count but fewer than ten. The chain uses TRBV6-5 and TRBJ2-1; D gene unclear. This CDR3 has 13 amino acids. Deletions cut 2 bases from V and 6 bases from J, with 8 bases between. Germline CDR1 is MNHEY and CDR2 is SVGAGI. The CDR3: CASSYDRGNEQFF. In nucleotides, the CDR3 is TGTGCCAGCAGTTACGATAGAGGCAATGAGCAGTTCTTC.

This clonotype came up a few times. The chain carries TRBV9 and TRBJ2-6, with 9 bases matching TRBD1. V lost 3 bases, J lost 6 bases, and 4 bases stayed unmatched. The CDR3 length is 15 residues. Germline loops: CDR1 SGDLS, CDR2 YYNGEE. The CDR3 DNA is TGTGCCAGCAGCGGGGGACAGGGCTTGGCCAACGTCCTGACTTTC. Its translation: CASSGGQGLANVLTF.